This T cell receptor (beta chain) was recovered during a study of identifying expanded T cells in peripheral blood. Clones were sequenced by immunoSEQ multiplex PCR, and TCRdb holds only the in-frame ones, with some missing. The sample has under 150,000 clones, 70% to 90% seen once. Remarks on this clone: The antigen remains unidentified.

The V end was cut by 6 bases, the J end by 3 bases, with 16 bases between. The CDR3 is made up of 15 amino acids. Germline assignment: CDR1 SGHTA and CDR2 FQGNSA. Notes on the study in general: About 1.2 clones differed between technical replicates, versus approximately 17 and 20 over time. Variance in clone template counts between two-week samples significantly increased with total template count across all healthy donors.

During the collection period, no donor immune events like infections were recorded. The clonotype comes from a person aged 18 to 75 in good health. Sequences were obtained from blood. The chain joins TRBV7-2 to TRBJ2-3, with a possible D match to TRBD2 (6 bases). This chain's CDR3 is CASRPELAVTDTQYF. Written as DNA, the CDR3 is TGTGCCAGCAGACCAGAACTAGCAGTAACAGATACGCAGTATTTT.